This T cell receptor beta chain was profiled in a study of cytomegalovirus exposure and HLA in healthy donors. Germline CDR1 reads MNHNS; CDR2 reads SASEGT. Trimming stripped 2 bases from V and 6 bases from J, with 11 bases between. This CDR3 is built from 15 residues. Use of 60 Vbeta and 13 Jbeta primers characterized the PCR. The protocol was immunoSEQ multiplex PCR, while the TCRdb copy is restricted to in-frame clones and leaves out a portion. The sample's table shows 100,000 to 150,000 clones. The sample taken for sequencing was PBMCs. This clonotype originated in a man aged 18 to 29 in good health and CMV-seronegative. The V and J genes are TRBV6-1 and TRBJ1-6, with a tentative D call TRBD1 (5 bases). CDR3 residues: CASSEIEGANSPLHF. The CDR3 bases are TGTGCCAGCAGTGAAATTGAAGGGGCTAATTCACCCCTCCACTTT.